This T cell receptor (beta chain) was profiled in a study of tumor-infiltrating lymphocytes in primary liver carcinoma. Turning to the study itself: The neoplasms were of stage T1-T3 N0M0, with dimensions of roughly 4.2 to 10 cm across. Sample counts of productive TCRbeta reads spanned roughly 3.65 to 8 million; these counts were similar across tissue types.

Study-level results: Paired tumor-adjacent and tumor-blood samples overlapped less than tumor region pairs did.

Note on this clonotype: Its antigen remains unidentified. The germline gene is not matched at one end of the junction; a read error may be the cause.

Scientists recovered RNA and DNA together from roughly 18-30 mg of unsorted bulk tissue. Germline assignment: CDR1 MGHDK and CDR2 SYGVNS. The length of the CDR3 is 12 residues. Priming with a constant-region primer yielded TCR beta cDNA from 450 to 550 ng total RNA. Three-round nested multiplex PCR performed with slightly modified ARM-PCR produced the TCR beta libraries. TRBV1-TRBV30 forward primers paired with a C-beta reverse primer were used in the first two PCR rounds, which ran approximately 11 cycles each. Each CDR3 protein gets one entry after TCRdb re-called the multiplex PCR reads with MiXCR. This sample has about 210,000 distinct CDR3 sequences, with around 81% found just once.

The receptor was derived from a man aged 35-49 years with primary liver carcinoma and hepatitis B virus infection. The rearrangement joins TRBV25-1 to TRBJ1-5, with D unresolved. Sequenced sample: tumor tissue from primary liver carcinoma. The CDR3 sequence is CSSGLGNQPQHF. CDR3 nucleotide sequence: TGTTCCAGCGGCCTTGGGAATCAGCCCCAGCATTTT.